What follows describes a single T cell receptor beta chain. Its antigen is not known. Combining a sample-barcoded 5' primer with a J-beta primer mix, a second PCR ran for roughly 7 to 11 cycles. MiXCR, applied by TCRdb to the 5' RACE reads, yields one record per CDR3 protein. Among about a million distinct CDR3 sequences listed, about 53% were seen once. This sample was included in a study of blood T cells in healthy people across ages. General study findings and limits: PBMC samples, being unsorted, prevented any conclusive comparison of naive and antigen-experienced cells.

The sample taken for sequencing was blood. This TCR was recovered from a woman aged 55 to 70 in good health.

The CDR3, as DNA: TGTGCCAGCAGCCAAGCACACTGGGAAGAGGTGGGCTACGAGCAGTACTTC. Translating it yields CASSQAHWEEVGYEQYF. The rearrangement links TRBV14 to TRBJ2-7; D unclear. The CDR3 totals 17 residues. Germline-derived CDR1 and CDR2 are SGHDN and FVKESK. Between the trimmed V and J ends, which lost 1 base and 3 bases, there was a span of 19 bases.